The T cell receptor beta chain under discussion was sequenced for a study of T-cell reconstitution after alpha-beta-depleted transplantation in children. The TCRbeta library was prepared with unique molecular identifiers. One entry per CDR3 protein, called by TCRdb with MiXCR from the PCR reads. The sample lists nearly 400,000 distinct CDR3 sequences, around 20% occurring once. This clonotype was detected only a few times. CDR1 and CDR2 (germline): SGDLS, YYNGEE. V shed 4 bases and J 4 bases; nucleotides not matched to a gene: 8. The CDR3 extends over 15 amino acids. Sequenced material: PBMCs from the stem cell graft donor, taken from the stem cell graft. The sequence was obtained from a human donor who donated a stem cell graft to a child with acute myeloid leukemia. The chain employs TRBV9 and TRBJ2-3, with 8 bases matching TRBD2. CDR3 region: CASSSPGLVADTQYF. CDR3 DNA: TGTGCCAGCAGCTCGCCGGGACTAGTTGCAGATACGCAGTATTTT.